A selection of T cell receptor beta chains follows, all from one sample in a study of T cells after yellow fever vaccination. From the 5' RACE reads, TCRdb called clonotypes with MiXCR, one entry per CDR3 protein. The sample lists about 250,000 distinct CDR3 sequences, about 3.9% occurring once. This sample comprised PBMCs, obtained 15 days after the yellow fever booster vaccination. All receptors derive from a man aged 18 to 29 who received the YFV17D yellow fever vaccine. The CDR3 runs from the conserved cysteine through the conserved F or W. Fields, in order: CDR3 protein, CDR3 DNA, J gene, D gene, clone size, V gene. The D gene is left open where the match is weak. Size is stated for part of the rows, as once, few or many counts, or as a class when the clone is expanded.

CASSFSGLRVNEQFF	TGTGCCAGCAGTTTCTCGGGGCTGAGGGTGAATGAGCAGTTCTTC	TRBJ2-1	.	.	TRBV12-3/TRBV12-4
CASSLSGNSYEQYF	TGCGCCAGCAGCTTATCAGGTAACTCCTACGAGCAGTACTTC	TRBJ2-7	.	many	TRBV5-1
CSVEQGPSYEQYF	TGCAGCGTTGAACAGGGGCCCTCCTACGAGCAGTACTTC	TRBJ2-7	.	many	TRBV29-1
CASSRSGQANDEQFF	TGTGCCAGCAGTCGCTCGGGACAGGCAAACGATGAGCAGTTCTTC	TRBJ2-1	TRBD1	many	TRBV6-4
CASSRPTSGNNEQFF	TGTGCCAGCAGCCGCCCGACTAGCGGAAACAATGAGCAGTTCTTC	TRBJ2-1	TRBD2	many	TRBV3-1
CASSQIRQGNQPQHF	TGCGCCAGCAGCCAAATCCGGCAGGGTAATCAGCCCCAGCATTTT	TRBJ1-5	.	few	TRBV4-1
CASSPLTPQETQYF	TGTGCCAGCAGTCCCCTGACTCCACAAGAGACCCAGTACTTC	TRBJ2-5	.	many	TRBV6-5
CASSTPGPTPGANVLTF	TGTGCCAGCAGCACTCCAGGTCCAACCCCTGGGGCCAACGTCCTGACTTTC	TRBJ2-6	.	few	TRBV6-2/TRBV6-3
CASSLSGAIPTDTQYF	TGTGCCAGCAGTTTATCGGGGGCCATACCCACAGATACGCAGTATTTT	TRBJ2-3	.	few	TRBV27
CASSPPGQGAIYNEQFF	TGTGCCAGCAGCCCTCCCGGACAGGGGGCGATCTACAATGAGCAGTTCTTC	TRBJ2-1	TRBD1	many	TRBV7-9
CASSPWTNTEAFF	TGTGCCAGCTCACCTTGGACGAACACTGAAGCTTTTTTT	TRBJ1-1	.	many	TRBV18
CSAPQAGMNTEAFF	TGCAGTGCTCCTCAGGCGGGCATGAACACTGAAGCTTTCTTT	TRBJ1-1	.	many	TRBV20-1
CASLRGLENTEAFF	TGCGCCAGCCTCAGGGGGCTGGAGAACACTGAAGCTTTCTTT	TRBJ1-1	TRBD1	many	TRBV5-1
CASSFLALDGYTF	TGTGCCAGCAGTTTCCTGGCTTTGGATGGCTACACCTTC	TRBJ1-2	.	many	TRBV12-3/TRBV12-4
CSASRDPYNEQFF	TGCAGTGCAAGCCGGGACCCTTACAATGAGCAGTTCTTC	TRBJ2-1	.	many	TRBV20-1
CSASDGAQETQYF	TGCAGTGCTAGCGATGGGGCCCAAGAGACCCAGTACTTC	TRBJ2-5	.	many	TRBV20-1
CAISESQEDEQYF	TGTGCCATCAGTGAGTCCCAGGAGGACGAGCAGTACTTC	TRBJ2-7	.	many	TRBV10-3
CASSTRASPLTQYF	TGTGCCAGCAGCACAAGGGCATCCCCCCTGACGCAGTATTTT	TRBJ2-3	.	many	TRBV2
CASSLVGGALDTQYF	TGTGCCAGCAGCTTAGTGGGGGGGGCTTTAGATACGCAGTATTTT	TRBJ2-3	.	many	TRBV11-2
CASSPNRDDVFF	TGTGCCAGCTCACCAAACAGGGACGACGTGTTCTTC	TRBJ2-1	.	many	TRBV18
CASSPVREEFGYTF	TGTGCCAGCAGCCCAGTCAGGGAGGAGTTTGGCTACACCTTC	TRBJ1-2	.	many	TRBV7-8
CASSLGLRQGGNSPLHF	TGCGCCAGCAGCTTGGGATTGCGGCAGGGCGGTAATTCACCCCTCCACTTT	TRBJ1-6	.	many	TRBV5-1
CASSLSGEETQYF	TGTGCCAGCAGCTTATCTGGGGAAGAGACCCAGTACTTC	TRBJ2-5	.	many	TRBV11-3
CASSRLAGVSDTQYF	TGTGCCAGCAGTAGACTAGCGGGGGTTTCAGATACGCAGTATTTT	TRBJ2-3	TRBD2	many	TRBV7-8
CASSLAEASTDTQYF	TGCGCCAGCAGCTTGGCCGAAGCTAGCACAGATACGCAGTATTTT	TRBJ2-3	.	many	TRBV5-1
CASGGAAELFF	TGTGCTAGCGGAGGGGCGGCGGAGCTGTTTTTT	TRBJ2-2	.	many	TRBV7-7
CASSLGLTITDTQYF	TGCGCCAGCAGCTTAGGACTAACGATCACAGATACGCAGTATTTT	TRBJ2-3	.	.	TRBV5-1
CASSQNQGRGLNSPLHF	TGTGCCAGCAGCCAAAATCAGGGGAGAGGTCTGAATTCACCCCTCCACTTT	TRBJ1-6	.	many	TRBV7-8
CASSLSAGETQYF	TGCGCCAGCAGCTTGTCAGCGGGAGAGACCCAGTACTTC	TRBJ2-5	.	many	TRBV5-1